The 18 T cell receptor beta chains below were found in one sample sequenced in a study of radiation and T cells in renal cell carcinoma. TCRdb keeps only in-frame clones here, not all; method: immunoSEQ multiplex PCR. This sample has fewer than 200,000 clones, with about 87% found just once. Time point specified: blood 4 weeks post-SBRT, at nephrectomy. Described treatment: 15 Gy SBRT to primary tumor, nephrectomy 4 weeks later. The sample consisted of blood, taken from a patient whose treatment included radiotherapy and nephrectomy. All receptors derive from a woman between 50 and 59 years old with renal cell carcinoma.

The V gene is TRBV6-1, the J gene TRBJ1-1, with 9 bases that match TRBD1. Germline lookup yields CDR1 MNHNS and CDR2 SASEGT. V lost 6 bases to trimming and J lost 3 bases; unmatched junction nucleotides: 5. The length of the CDR3 is 14 residues. The CDR3 sequence: CASSPRTGDTEAFF. CDR3 nucleotides: TGTGCCAGCAGCCCTAGGACAGGGGACACTGAAGCTTTCTTT.

This chain joins TRBV19 and TRBJ1-5, with D possibly being TRBD1 (5 bases). This CDR3 contains 16 residues. Germline V gene sequence: CDR1 LNHDA, CDR2 SQIVND (reference sequence). V was cut by 3 bases and J by 3 bases, with 15 bases left in between. CDR3 in DNA: TGTGCCAGTAGTATGGTTCTCGGTGGGGCCAATCAGCCCCAGCATTTT. Amino acid sequence: CASSMVLGGANQPQHF. Full variable domain (outside the CDR3, taken from reference TRBV19 and TRBJ1-5): DGGITQSPKYLFRKEGQNVTLSCEQNLNHDAMYWYRQDPGQGLRLIYYSQIVNDFQKGDIAEGYSVSREKKESFPLTVTSAQKNPTAFYLCASSMVLGGANQPQHFGDGTRLSIL.

The chain recombines TRBV29-1 with TRBJ1-4; D remains unclear. V was trimmed by 7 bases and J by 0 bases, leaving 9 bases between them. CDR3 length: 13 amino acids. Germline V lookup: CDR1 SQVTM, CDR2 ANQGSEA. Here the CDR3 reads CSASVATNEKLFF. The CDR3 DNA is TGCAGCGCCTCGGTTGCAACTAATGAAAAACTGTTTTTT.

The CDR3 reads CASSYPGLASDTQYF. DNA for the CDR3: TGTGCCAGCAGTTACCCGGGACTAGCTTCAGATACGCAGTATTTT. The chain couples TRBV6-6 to TRBJ2-3; 9 positions agree with TRBD2. This CDR3 region has 15 residues. CDR1 and CDR2 from the germline V gene are MNHNY and SVGAGI (reference sequence). The ends lost 2 bases at V and 4 bases at J; junction bases unmatched: 4.

V and J are TRBV27 and TRBJ2-1, with 8 nucleotides matching TRBD2. This CDR3 comprises 15 residues. J gave up 2 bases and V 5 bases, and 5 bases lay outside the gene matches. The germline V gene has CDR1 MNHEY and CDR2 SMNVEV (reference sequence). CDR3 sequence: CASSTPGGAYNEQFF. CDR3 DNA sequence: TGTGCCAGCAGTACACCGGGGGGGGCCTACAATGAGCAGTTCTTC.

This chain uses TRBV6-1 with TRBJ1-6, with TRBD1 matching over 11 bases. The germline gives CDR1 MNHNS, CDR2 SASEGT. The CDR3 consists of 15 residues. V lost 0 bases to trimming and J lost 10 bases; unmatched junction nucleotides: 2. The CDR3 DNA reads as TGTGCCAGCAGTGAAGCGAGGACAGGGGGCTCACCCCTCCACTTT. Its protein is CASSEARTGGSPLHF.

V is TRBV4-1 and J is TRBJ2-1; the D gene is possibly TRBD2 (6 bases). V was trimmed by 1 base and J by 7 bases, leaving 17 bases between them. The CDR3 covers 16 residues. Germline V gene lookup returns CDR1 MGHRA and CDR2 YSYEKL. For the CDR3, the DNA is TGCGCCAGCAGCCAAGTATTTGCGGGGATCAGTAATGAGCAGTTCTTC. Its translation: CASSQVFAGISNEQFF.

The chain joins TRBV7-2 to TRBJ1-6; D is perhaps TRBD1 (6 bases). The CDR3 loop spans 16 amino acids. Per the germline V gene, CDR1 is SGHTA and CDR2 is FQGNSA. The V end was cut by 1 base, the J end by 2 bases, with 9 bases between. The CDR3 region has the DNA TGTGCCAGCAGCTTAGAGGCAGGGGCCTATAATTCACCCCTCCACTTT. Translating gives CASSLEAGAYNSPLHF.

The chain couples TRBV7-2 to TRBJ2-5; 9 bases match TRBD2. Germline V gene data show CDR1 as SGHTA and CDR2 as FQGNSA. Trimming at V came to 1 base and at J to 6 bases, leaving 6 bases not matched to a gene. The CDR3 extends over 15 amino acids. CDR3 coding DNA: TGTGCCAGCAGCTTAGACAGCGGGGGGAGGAAGACCCAGTACTTC. This codes for CASSLDSGGRKTQYF.

J is TRBJ2-5 and V is TRBV9; the D gene is possibly TRBD1 (6 bases). This CDR3 is 16 amino acids long. The V end lost 0 bases, the J end lost 5 bases, and 17 bases lay between the germline ends. Germline CDR1 SGDLS, CDR2 YYNGEE. CDR3 region: CASSVAGARVGETQYF. CDR3 coding DNA: TGTGCCAGCAGCGTAGCAGGGGCGCGGGTAGGGGAGACCCAGTACTTC.

The sample holds one count of this clone. The CDR3 bases are TGTGCCAGCAGTACCCGGGAAGCTAACTATGGCTACACCTTC. Protein sequence: CASSTREANYGYTF. The genes are TRBV6-5 and TRBJ1-2; the D is unclear. Trimming took 5 bases from V and 0 from J, leaving 10 bases between them. Germline V gene data show CDR1 as MNHEY and CDR2 as SVGAGI. The CDR3 extends over 14 amino acids.

The V and J genes are TRBV11-1 and TRBJ2-7, with D maybe TRBD1 (6 bases). Germline assignment: CDR1 SGHAT and CDR2 FQDESV (reference sequence). This CDR3 has 17 residues. Trimming cost V 5 bases and J 4 bases, with 24 bases left between them. This CDR3 reads CASSLRRQVGTGYEQYF. CDR3 DNA: TGTGCCAGCAGCCTCCGCCGACAGGTGGGCACTGGGTACGAGCAGTACTTC.

The genes are TRBV6-1 and TRBJ1-2; D call uncertain. CDR1 is MNHNS, CDR2 SASEGT, per germline. The CDR3 spans 14 residues. Trimming stripped 2 bases from V and 4 bases from J, with 11 bases between. CDR3 sequence (DNA): TGTGCCAGCAGTGAAAGGAGTCCGCCCTATGGCTACACCTTC. It specifies CASSERSPPYGYTF.

This chain connects TRBV19 to TRBJ1-1, with D tentatively TRBD1 (5 bases). CDR3 length equals 13 residues. V was cut by 4 bases and J by 3 bases, with 9 bases left in between. Germline V lookup: CDR1 LNHDA, CDR2 SQIVND (reference sequence). This CDR3 reads CASSTTADTEAFF. Here the CDR3 DNA reads TGTGCCAGTAGTACGACAGCGGACACTGAAGCTTTCTTT.

CDR3 region: CASRPLGNTGELFF. CDR3 bases: TGTGCCAGCAGGCCCTTGGGGAACACCGGGGAGCTGTTTTTT. The chain couples TRBV6-1 to TRBJ2-2; D gene unclear. The ends were cut back, 6 bases at V and 1 base at J, with 9 bases in the middle. The CDR3 is 14 residues long. Germline lookup yields CDR1 MNHNS and CDR2 SASEGT.

The chain carries TRBV15 and TRBJ2-1, with D perhaps matching TRBD1 (6 bases). Germline V gene lookup returns CDR1 LNHNV and CDR2 YYDKDF (reference sequence). CDR3 length: 18 amino acids. The V gene lost 4 bases and the J gene lost 5 bases, with 24 bases spanning the gap. CDR3 DNA sequence: TGTGCCACCAGCATCATTGCCAGGGGTAGGGGTAGGGACAATGAGCAGTTCTTC. Amino acids: CATSIIARGRGRDNEQFF.

The DNA of the CDR3 is TGTGCCAGCAGGTACCTTCGAGGCAATCAGCCCCAGCATTTT. Translated, it gives CASRYLRGNQPQHF. This chain links TRBV6-5 with TRBJ1-5; D is uncertain. CDR1 and CDR2 (germline): MNHEY, SVGAGI. Trimming stripped 6 bases from V and 2 bases from J, with 11 bases between. CDR3 length equals 14 residues.

J is TRBJ1-1 and V is TRBV29-1; D uncertain. Trimming cost V 4 bases and J 4 bases, with 7 bases left between them. In germline, CDR1 is SQVTM, CDR2 ANQGSEA. This CDR3 contains 11 residues. CDR3 coding DNA: TGCAGCGTTGCAGTTCTCACTGAAGCTTTCTTT. Residues: CSVAVLTEAFF.